A selection of T cell receptor beta chains follows, all from one sample in a study of long-term antiretroviral therapy in people with HIV. The assay was immunoSEQ multiplex PCR, and TCRdb's table has in-frame clones only and misses some. This table holds some 20,000 clones, 80% found once. This specimen consisted of unsorted PBMCs, obtained 2.9 years after starting antiretroviral therapy. These receptors originate from a woman in her twenties or thirties with HIV. Both conserved end residues are part of each CDR3. The order of the fields is D gene, J gene, clone size, V gene, CDR3 DNA, CDR3 protein. The D gene is left open where the match is weak. Clone size is stated in some rows and not others, as once, few, many or a class when expanded.

>TRBD2|TRBJ2-1|NA|TRBV15
TGTGCCACCAGCAGACCCCCGGGGGGTCGTAATGAGCAGTTCTTC
CATSRPPGGRNEQFF
>NA|TRBJ2-7|few|TRBV27
TGTGCCAGTAGGGCCCGGGGAACCTACGAGCAGTACTTC
CASRARGTYEQYF
>NA|TRBJ1-2|NA|TRBV9
TGTGCCAGCAGTCCCACAGGTTCCTATGGCTACACCTTC
CASSPTGSYGYTF
>TRBD1|TRBJ2-7|NA|TRBV5-4
TGTGCCAGCAGCTTCACCGGGGGACAGGGGGCCTACGAGCAGTACTTC
CASSFTGGQGAYEQYF
>TRBD1|TRBJ2-5|NA|TRBV30
TGTGCCTGGAGTGCCCCGGACAGGAACCAAGAGACCCAGTACTTC
CAWSAPDRNQETQYF
>NA|TRBJ2-5|NA|TRBV27
TGTGCCAGCAGTCATACCCTTTTACAAGAGACCCAGTACTTC
CASSHTLLQETQYF
>TRBD2|TRBJ2-1|NA|TRBV11-2
TGTGCCAGCAGTCCCCCGGGACTAGCAAACAATGAGCAGTTCTTC
CASSPPGLANNEQFF
>NA|TRBJ2-7|NA|TRBV13
TGTGCCAGCAGCTTAGAGAGGGGTGACTACGAGCAGTACTTC
CASSLERGDYEQYF
>NA|TRBJ2-2|NA|TRBV7-9
TGTGCCAGCAAGGTCCCTGGTACCGGGGAGCTGTTTTTT
CASKVPGTGELFF
>NA|TRBJ1-2|NA|TRBV4-1
TGCGCCAGCAGCCAAGATCTTGTCAGGGTCGGCGGCTACACCTTC
CASSQDLVRVGGYTF
>NA|TRBJ2-1|NA|TRBV27
TGTGCCAGCAGTAGCGGTAGGGAAGGGCAGTTCTTC
CASSSGREGQFF
>NA|TRBJ1-6|NA|TRBV5-8
TGTGCCAGCACCGATGACACCGTCAGCTCCTATAATTCACCCCTCCACTTT
CASTDDTVSSYNSPLHF
>NA|TRBJ1-1|NA|TRBV5-1
TGCGCCAGCAGCCCGAGGGGAATGCCGAACACTGAAGCTTTCTTT
CASSPRGMPNTEAFF
>NA|TRBJ2-3|few|TRBV9
TGTGCCAGCAGGCGTGGGGGTACGCAGTATTTT
CASRRGGTQYF
>NA|TRBJ2-7|NA|TRBV5-5
TGTGCCAGCAGCTTCGAGGATTTTGACTACGAGCAGTACTTC
CASSFEDFDYEQYF
>NA|TRBJ1-4|NA|TRBV7-2
TGTGCCAGCAGCTCCCGGGTTAGCTTGACTAATGAAAAACTGTTTTTT
CASSSRVSLTNEKLFF
>TRBD1|TRBJ2-1|NA|TRBV10-2
TGCGCCAGCACCGAACTCGGGACAGTATACAATGAGCAGTTCTTC
CASTELGTVYNEQFF
>NA|TRBJ1-2|NA|TRBV6-6
TGTGCCAGCAGTTCAGGGGTCGACTCCTATGGCTACACCTTC
CASSSGVDSYGYTF
>TRBD2|TRBJ2-7|NA|TRBV27
TGTGCCAGCAGTTCCGGGGGGTTCCGCGAGCAGTACTTC
CASSSGGFREQYF
>NA|TRBJ2-5|NA|TRBV7-2
TGTGCCAGCAGCCGTGGTGGAGCCCAAGAGACCCAGTACTTC
CASSRGGAQETQYF
>TRBD2|TRBJ2-3|NA|TRBV5-1
TGCGCCAGCAGCTCTATAGCGGGTTCTAGCACAGATACGCAGTATTTT
CASSSIAGSSTDTQYF
>NA|TRBJ1-1|NA|TRBV6-5
TGTGCCAGCAGCCCACCCGGGAACACTGAAGCTTTCTTT
CASSPPGNTEAFF
>NA|TRBJ2-1|once|TRBV5-6
TGTGCCAGCAGCTTGGCCTCTGGCAGCATGTACAACAATGAGCAGTTCTTC
CASSLASGSMYNNEQFF
>NA|TRBJ2-2|NA|TRBV29-1
TGCAGCGTTCCCGGGGCCGGGGAGCTGTTTTTT
CSVPGAGELFF
>NA|TRBJ1-5|few|TRBV28
TGTGCCAGCAGTCGACAGATCCTCGGCCAGCCCCAGCATTTT
CASSRQILGQPQHF
>TRBD2|TRBJ2-1|once|TRBV7-2
TGTGCCAGCAGCCCGCGGGGGGCCTACGTTGGGTCCTACAATGAGCAGTTCTTC
CASSPRGAYVGSYNEQFF
>NA|TRBJ1-1|NA|TRBV7-3
TGTGCCAGCAGCTTAACACAGGGTTCCACTGAAGCTTTCTTT
CASSLTQGSTEAFF
>NA|TRBJ1-2|NA|TRBV5-4
TGTGCCAGCAGCGCCAGGGTTGACTATGGCTACACCTTC
CASSARVDYGYTF
>TRBD2|TRBJ2-3|NA|TRBV4-2
TGTGCCAGCAGCCAAGCTAGAGCGGGGGCGACAGATACGCAGTATTTT
CASSQARAGATDTQYF